This T cell receptor beta chain was captured by sequencing in a study of T cell changes during pregnancy in multiple sclerosis. The data were produced by immunoSEQ multiplex PCR, yet TCRdb's version contains in-frame clones alone and is incomplete. There are over 30,000 clones in the sample; about 87% occur only once, and 3.5% lies in the top ten. The length of the CDR3 is 14 residues. CDR1 LNHDA and CDR2 SQIVND come from the germline V gene (reference sequence). V shed 5 bases and J shed 0 bases, with 11 bases lying between them. Sample: CD8+ T cells from peripheral blood mononuclear cells, taken in the third trimester of pregnancy. The receptor was isolated from a female donor with multiple sclerosis, enrolled in a pregnancy study. This sequence joins TRBV19 and TRBJ2-7; D gene ambiguous. CDR3: CASSFTVSSYEQYF. For the CDR3, the DNA is TGTGCCAGTAGTTTCACCGTCAGCTCCTACGAGCAGTACTTC.